This T cell receptor beta chain was documented in a study of T cell repertoires in cytomegalovirus infection. Overall study findings and caveats: Across the ex vivo response, the dominant clonotypes were HLA-C-restricted CMV-specific TCR beta clonotypes.

About this clonotype: Its antigen remains unidentified.

From germline, CDR1 is SEHNR and CDR2 FQNEAQ (reference sequence). V was shortened by 2 bases and J by 6 bases, with 4 bases between the two germline ends. The CDR3 runs 12 residues. MiXCR was run by TCRdb on the reads, yielding one entry per CDR3 protein. The sample has about 260,000 distinct CDR3 sequences, roughly an eighth seen once. Sequences were obtained from PBMCs. The genes are TRBV7-9 and TRBJ2-2, with no clear D. The clonotype comes from a human donor in good health (CMV status not recorded). Some clones in this sample may be carry-over from other donors' samples. DNA of the CDR3: TGTGCCAGCAGCTTATCGGCCGGGGAGCTGTTTTTT. Its protein is CASSLSAGELFF.